What follows are 3 T cell receptor beta chains derived from one specimen sequenced in a study of radiotherapy plus CTLA-4 blockade in lung cancer. Clones were read by immunoSEQ multiplex PCR, and TCRdb kept only the in-frame ones, dropping some. The data show around 20,000 clones, with about 82% seen just once and less than 25% held by the top ten. The sample in question was peripheral blood, obtained from a patient treated with radiotherapy plus ipilimumab. The receptor set was obtained from a human donor with non-small cell lung cancer whose response to radiotherapy plus ipilimumab could not be evaluated.

The J gene is TRBJ2-2, the V gene TRBV7-9; tentatively, D is TRBD1 (6 bases). V was cut by 5 bases and J by 2 bases, with 15 bases left in between. Germline lookup yields CDR1 SEHNR and CDR2 FQNEAQ (reference sequence). The CDR3 is 16 amino acids. CDR3 nucleotides: TGTGCCAGCAGCCCCCAGGGGAGCGGAAACACCGGGGAGCTGTTTTTT. This translates into CASSPQGSGNTGELFF.

This clone turned up a few times. CDR3 nucleotides: TGTGCCAGCAATTGGGCAGCCGAGTACCAAGAGACCCAGTACTTC. It is translated as CASNWAAEYQETQYF. The rearrangement joins TRBV2 to TRBJ2-5; D unclear. Germline assignment: CDR1 SNHLY and CDR2 FYNNEI. The CDR3 is 15 residues long. V dropped 7 bases and J dropped 0 bases, with 15 bases sitting between them. Complete variable domain (other parts from reference TRBV2 and TRBJ2-5): EPEVTQTPSHQVTQMGQEVILRCVPISNHLYFYWYRQILGQKVEFLVSFYNNEISEKSEIFDDQFSVERPDGSNFTLKIRSTKLEDSAMYFCASNWAAEYQETQYFGPGTRLLVL.

The chain has TRBV10-1 and TRBJ2-7; D gene uncertain. CDR3 length equals 12 residues. Germline values: CDR1 WNHNN, CDR2 SYGVQD (reference sequence). Trimming took 4 bases from V and 12 from J, leaving 16 bases between them. CDR3 in DNA: TGCGCCAGCAGTGCCGGCAGCTCAGGCGTGTACTTC. Its translation is CASSAGSSGVYF.